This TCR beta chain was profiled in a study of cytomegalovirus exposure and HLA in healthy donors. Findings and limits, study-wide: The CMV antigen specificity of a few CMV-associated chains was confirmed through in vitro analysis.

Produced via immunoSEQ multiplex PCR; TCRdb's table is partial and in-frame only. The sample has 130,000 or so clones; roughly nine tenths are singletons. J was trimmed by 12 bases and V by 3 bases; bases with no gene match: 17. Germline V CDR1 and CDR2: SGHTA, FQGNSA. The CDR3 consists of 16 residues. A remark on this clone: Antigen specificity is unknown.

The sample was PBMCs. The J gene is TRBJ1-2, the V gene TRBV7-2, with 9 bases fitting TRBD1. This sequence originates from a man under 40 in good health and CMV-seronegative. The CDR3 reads CASSLIQTGGKGANTF. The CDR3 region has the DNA TGTGCCAGCAGCTTGATTCAAACAGGGGGCAAAGGGGCTAACACCTTC.